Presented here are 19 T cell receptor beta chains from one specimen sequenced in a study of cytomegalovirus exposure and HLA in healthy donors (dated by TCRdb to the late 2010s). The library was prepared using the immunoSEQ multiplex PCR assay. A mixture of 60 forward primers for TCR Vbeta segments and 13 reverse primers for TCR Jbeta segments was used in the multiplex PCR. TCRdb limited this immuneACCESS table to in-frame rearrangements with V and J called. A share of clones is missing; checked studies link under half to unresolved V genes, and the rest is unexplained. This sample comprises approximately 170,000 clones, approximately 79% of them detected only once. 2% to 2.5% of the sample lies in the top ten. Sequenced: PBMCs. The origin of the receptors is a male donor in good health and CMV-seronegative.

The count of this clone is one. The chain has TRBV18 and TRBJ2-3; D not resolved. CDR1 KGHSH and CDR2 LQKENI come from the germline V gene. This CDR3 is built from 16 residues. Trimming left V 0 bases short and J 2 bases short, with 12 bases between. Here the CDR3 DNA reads TGTGCCAGCTCACCACCTGATGGCGGATTCACAGATACGCAGTATTTT. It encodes CASSPPDGGFTDTQYF.

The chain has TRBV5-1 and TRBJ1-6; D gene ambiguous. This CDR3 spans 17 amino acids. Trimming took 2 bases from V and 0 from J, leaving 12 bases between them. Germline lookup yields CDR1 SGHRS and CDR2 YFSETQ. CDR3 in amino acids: CASSFGSQSSYNSPLHF. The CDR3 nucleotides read TGCGCCAGCAGCTTCGGGTCACAAAGCTCCTATAATTCACCCCTCCACTTT.

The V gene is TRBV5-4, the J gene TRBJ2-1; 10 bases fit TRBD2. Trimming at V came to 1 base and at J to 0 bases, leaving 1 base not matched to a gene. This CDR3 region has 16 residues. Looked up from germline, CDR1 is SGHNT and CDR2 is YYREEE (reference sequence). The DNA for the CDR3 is TGTGCCAGCAGCTTGAGCGGGGGGGGCTCCTACAATGAGCAGTTCTTC. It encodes CASSLSGGGSYNEQFF.

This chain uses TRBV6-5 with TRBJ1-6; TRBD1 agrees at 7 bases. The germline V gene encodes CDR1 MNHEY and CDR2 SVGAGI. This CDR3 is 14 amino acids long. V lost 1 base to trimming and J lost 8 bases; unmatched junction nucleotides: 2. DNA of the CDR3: TGTGCCAGCAGTTACTACAGGGGCTATTCACCCCTCCACTTT. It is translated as CASSYYRGYSPLHF.

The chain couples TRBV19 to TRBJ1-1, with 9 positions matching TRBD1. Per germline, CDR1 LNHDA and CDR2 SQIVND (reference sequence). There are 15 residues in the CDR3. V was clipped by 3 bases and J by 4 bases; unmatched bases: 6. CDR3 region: CASSMPGQGSTEAFF. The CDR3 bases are TGTGCCAGTAGTATGCCGGGACAGGGATCCACTGAAGCTTTCTTT.

This chain's CDR3 is CASTPFVGGNTEAFF. The CDR3 nucleotides are TGTGCCAGCACCCCTTTTGTGGGAGGGAACACTGAAGCTTTCTTT. The gene calls are TRBV5-4 and TRBJ1-1; D gene uncertain. The CDR3 has 15 amino acids. Looked up from germline, CDR1 is SGHNT and CDR2 is YYREEE (reference sequence). V lost 6 bases and J 1 base, leaving 16 bases between the germline ends.

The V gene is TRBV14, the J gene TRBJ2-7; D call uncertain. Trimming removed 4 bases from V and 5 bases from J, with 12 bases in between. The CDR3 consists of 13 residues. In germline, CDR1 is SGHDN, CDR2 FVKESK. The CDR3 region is CASSLRGGHEQYF. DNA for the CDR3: TGTGCCAGCAGCCTTAGAGGTGGCCACGAGCAGTACTTC. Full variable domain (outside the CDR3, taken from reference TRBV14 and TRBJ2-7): EAGVTQFPSHSVIEKGQTVTLRCDPISGHDNLYWYRRVMGKEIKFLLHFVKESKQDESGMPNNRFLAERTGGTYSTLKVQPAELEDSGVYFCASSLRGGHEQYFGPGTRLTVT.

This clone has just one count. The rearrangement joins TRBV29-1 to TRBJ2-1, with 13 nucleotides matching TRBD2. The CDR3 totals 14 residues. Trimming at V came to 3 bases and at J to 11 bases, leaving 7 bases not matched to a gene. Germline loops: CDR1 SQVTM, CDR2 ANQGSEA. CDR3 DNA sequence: TGCAGCGTTGACGCGGGACTAGCGGGGCCGAAGCAGTTCTTC. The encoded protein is CSVDAGLAGPKQFF.

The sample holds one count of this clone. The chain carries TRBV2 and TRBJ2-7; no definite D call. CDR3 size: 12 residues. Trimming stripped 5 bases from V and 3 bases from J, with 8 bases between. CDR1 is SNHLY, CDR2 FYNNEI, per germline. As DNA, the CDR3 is TGTGCCAGCAGTTACAGTTTCTACGAGCAGTACTTC. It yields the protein CASSYSFYEQYF.

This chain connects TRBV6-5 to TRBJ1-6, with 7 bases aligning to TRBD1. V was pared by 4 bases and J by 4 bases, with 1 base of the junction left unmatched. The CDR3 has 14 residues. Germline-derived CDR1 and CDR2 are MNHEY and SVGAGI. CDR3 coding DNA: TGTGCCAGCAGTTCACAGGGGTATAATTCACCCCTCCACTTT. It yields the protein CASSSQGYNSPLHF.

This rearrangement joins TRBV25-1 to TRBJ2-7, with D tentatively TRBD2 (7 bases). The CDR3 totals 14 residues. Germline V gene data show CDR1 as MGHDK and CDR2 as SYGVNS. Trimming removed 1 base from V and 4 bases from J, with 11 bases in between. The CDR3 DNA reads TGTGCCAGCAGTGAATGGGGGGGCGGGTACGAGCAGTACTTC. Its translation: CASSEWGGGYEQYF.

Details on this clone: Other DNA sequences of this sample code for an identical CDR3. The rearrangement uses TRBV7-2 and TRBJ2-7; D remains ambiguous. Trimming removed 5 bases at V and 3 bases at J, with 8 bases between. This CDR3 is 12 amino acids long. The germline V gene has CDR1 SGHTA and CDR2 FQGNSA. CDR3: CASSLSGYEQYF. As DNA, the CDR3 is TGTGCCAGCAGCCTCTCCGGCTACGAGCAGTACTTC.

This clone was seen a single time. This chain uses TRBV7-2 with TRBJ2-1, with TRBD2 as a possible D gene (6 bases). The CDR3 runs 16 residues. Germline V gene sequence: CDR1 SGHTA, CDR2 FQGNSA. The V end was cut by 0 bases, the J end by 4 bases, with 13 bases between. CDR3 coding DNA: TGTGCCAGCAGCTTAGCGCGGGGCGGGGCGTACAATGAGCAGTTCTTC. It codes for CASSLARGGAYNEQFF.

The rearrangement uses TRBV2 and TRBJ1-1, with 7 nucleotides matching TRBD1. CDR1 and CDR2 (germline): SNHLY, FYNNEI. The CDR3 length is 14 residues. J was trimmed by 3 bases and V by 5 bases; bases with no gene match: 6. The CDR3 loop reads CASSRGGGDTEAFF. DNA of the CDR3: TGTGCCAGCAGTCGAGGGGGCGGTGACACTGAAGCTTTCTTT.

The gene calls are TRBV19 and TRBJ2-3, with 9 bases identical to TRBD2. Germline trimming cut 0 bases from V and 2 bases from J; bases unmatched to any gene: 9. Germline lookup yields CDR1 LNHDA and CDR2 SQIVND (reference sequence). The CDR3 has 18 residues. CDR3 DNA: TGTGCCAGTAGTATAGATGGGCCTAGCGGGGTCCTCACAGATACGCAGTATTTT. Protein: CASSIDGPSGVLTDTQYF.

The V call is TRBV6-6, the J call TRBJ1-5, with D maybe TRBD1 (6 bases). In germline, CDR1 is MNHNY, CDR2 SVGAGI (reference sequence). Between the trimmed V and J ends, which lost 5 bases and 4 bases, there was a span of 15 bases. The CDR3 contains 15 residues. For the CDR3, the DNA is TGTGCCAGCAGTCCCGGACAGATTCAGAATCAGCCCCAGCATTTT. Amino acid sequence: CASSPGQIQNQPQHF.

CDR3: CSATYTDTQYF. CDR3 nucleotides: TGCAGTGCTACTTACACAGATACGCAGTATTTT. V and J are TRBV20-1 and TRBJ2-3; D unclear. V was pared by 4 bases and J by 2 bases, with 4 bases between. The CDR3 has 11 residues. Germline loops: CDR1 DFQATT, CDR2 SNEGSKA (reference sequence).

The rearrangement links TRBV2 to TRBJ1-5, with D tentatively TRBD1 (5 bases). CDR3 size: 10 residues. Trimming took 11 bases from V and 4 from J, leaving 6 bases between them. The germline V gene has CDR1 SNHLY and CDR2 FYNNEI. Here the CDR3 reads CAAGNQPQHF. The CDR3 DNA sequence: TGTGCCGCAGGGAATCAGCCCCAGCATTTT.

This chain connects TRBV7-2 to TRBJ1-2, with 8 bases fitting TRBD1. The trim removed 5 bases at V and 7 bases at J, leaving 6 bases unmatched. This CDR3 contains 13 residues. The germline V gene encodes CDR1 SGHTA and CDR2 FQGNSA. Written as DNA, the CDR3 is TGTGCCAGCAGCCTAGGGACAGGTGGTGGCTACACCTTC. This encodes CASSLGTGGGYTF.